Here is one TCR beta chain with its context. Antigen specificity is unknown. The data were taken from a study of shared clonotypes between healthy human individuals. At the level of the study: Three plates were used per donor for CD4 naive, three for CD4 memory, two for CD8 naive and one for CD8 memory. Study results and limitations: Investigators expected sequencing depth to affect clonotype sharing among donors. Generally, naive subsets came out with larger estimated richness than memory subsets.

Assay: immunoSEQ multiplex PCR; the TCRdb copy retains only in-frame clones and omits some. The data hold 2 million to 2.5 million clones, with approximately 96% observed a single time. Donation came from healthy HIV-negative adults that had no recent acute infections or vaccinations. The CDR3 is 14 residues long. V was pared by 7 bases and J by 4 bases, with 7 bases of the junction left unmatched. Germline V CDR1 and CDR2: ENHRY, SYGVKD. Sequences were obtained from naive CD4+ T cells sorted from blood. The subset: CD45RA+ positively selected. J is TRBJ2-3 and V is TRBV10-3, with TRBD2 matching over 8 bases. This TCR was recovered from a man younger than 30 in good health. CDR3 loop: CAIMEAGGADTQYF. The DNA for the CDR3 is TGTGCCATCATGGAGGCGGGGGGCGCAGATACGCAGTATTTT.